This T cell receptor (beta chain) was sequenced for a study of regulatory T cells in long-lasting Graves disease. Time point defined: newly diagnosed GD, antithyroid drugs for less than 3 months. PBMC RNA was the source of the TCR library. The CDR3 loop spans 15 amino acids. The ends were cut back, 3 bases at V and 4 bases at J, with 14 bases in the middle. Study-level findings and limits: TRBV28 was favored in persistent disease, as were TRBJ1-2 and TRBJ2-5. The persistent group shared around 2,700 public clonotypes, more than the approximately 930 shared by new patients.

Building the TCR beta libraries relied on iRepertoire HTBI primers, and CDR3 regions underwent Arm-PCR. TCRdb itself ran the multiplex PCR reads through MiXCR, one entry per CDR3 protein. The top ten clones hold about 9.1% of a sample with about 540,000 distinct CDR3 sequences, approximately 13% of them seen once. There are many counts of this clonotype. Its target is not known. The same data also contributed to another study, on T cells in Graves' hyperthyroidism and ophthalmopathy. That report adds: Blood held most thyroid clonotypes expanded above 0.001 frequency.

The chain is built from TRBV12-3 or TRBV12-4 and TRBJ2-3; D might be TRBD1 (7 bases). The material was peripheral blood mononuclear cells (PBMCs), obtained at new diagnosis, from a patient treated with antithyroid drugs. The sequence came from a man aged 30 to 39 with Graves disease. The CDR3 loop is CASSFPGGGPDTQYF. The CDR3 nucleotides are TGTGCCAGCAGTTTCCCAGGGGGAGGCCCAGATACGCAGTATTTT.